Listed below are T cell receptor beta chains from one sample, sequenced in a study of a mutant IDH1 vaccine in newly diagnosed glioma. Sequenced by immunoSEQ multiplex PCR; TCRdb stores in-frame clones only, minus some. The sample holds tens of thousands of clones, approximately 84% seen once. Which antigens these TCRs recognize remains unknown. The sequences come from PBMCs, collected from a glioma patient whose treatment included an IDH1 peptide vaccine. These receptors were collected from a woman aged 25 to 39 with glioma. Some clones in this sample may be carry-over from other donors' samples. CDR3s include the opening cysteine and the closing phenylalanine or tryptophan. Each record gives: CDR3 DNA, CDR3 protein, J gene, V gene, D gene, clone size. D genes are given only for firm matches. Expanded clones get a size class; other rows say once, few or many, or leave the size out.

DNA: TGTGCCAGCAGCGTAGAAGGGAGCCGTACAGATACGCAGTATTTT; CDR3: CASSVEGSRTDTQYF; J: TRBJ2-3; V: TRBV9; D: -; size: once
DNA: TGTGCCAGCAGCTTGGTAGAGACCCAGTACTTC; CDR3: CASSLVETQYF; J: TRBJ2-5; V: TRBV5-8; D: -; size: -
DNA: TGCAGCGTTTGGTTGGGCAAGTCGGGACTTACTGAAGCTTTCTTT; CDR3: CSVWLGKSGLTEAFF; J: TRBJ1-1; V: TRBV29-1; D: -; size: -
DNA: TGTGCCAGCAGTTACTCGACAGGGGCGGGAGGGGAGCAGTACTTC; CDR3: CASSYSTGAGGEQYF; J: TRBJ2-7; V: TRBV6-5; D: -; size: -
DNA: TGTGCCAGCAGCGAATCGCCAGGGGTGACTCAGCCCCAGCATTTT; CDR3: CASSESPGVTQPQHF; J: TRBJ1-5; V: TRBV6-5; D: -; size: -
DNA: TGTGCCAGTAGGGTGGCGGGAGGGCAAGCAGATACGCAGTATTTT; CDR3: CASRVAGGQADTQYF; J: TRBJ2-3; V: TRBV19; D: TRBD2; size: -
DNA: TGTGCCTGGAGTGTACAGGGGGGCACAGATACGCAGTATTTT; CDR3: CAWSVQGGTDTQYF; J: TRBJ2-3; V: TRBV30; D: TRBD1; size: -
DNA: TGTGCCAGCAGTGAAGGGGCCAGGGGGCAAGAGACCCAGTACTTC; CDR3: CASSEGARGQETQYF; J: TRBJ2-5; V: TRBV6-1; D: TRBD1; size: -
DNA: TGTGCCAGCAGAGAAACAGGGACAGCTACAAATGGCTACACCTTC; CDR3: CASRETGTATNGYTF; J: TRBJ1-2; V: TRBV13; D: TRBD1; size: -
DNA: TGTGCCAGCAGCAGCTCGGGGGACGGTTCCTACGAGCAGTACTTC; CDR3: CASSSSGDGSYEQYF; J: TRBJ2-7; V: TRBV7-9; D: -; size: -
DNA: TGTGCCAGCAGGCTAGACAGGGATGGCTATGGCTACACCTTC; CDR3: CASRLDRDGYGYTF; J: TRBJ1-2; V: TRBV7-2; D: TRBD1; size: -
DNA: TGCAGCGTTGAACGGCATATCACTAACTATGGCTACACCTTC; CDR3: CSVERHITNYGYTF; J: TRBJ1-2; V: TRBV29-1; D: -; size: -
DNA: TGTGCCAGCAGCTTAGCCCCCTACGAGCAGTACTTC; CDR3: CASSLAPYEQYF; J: TRBJ2-7; V: TRBV7-9; D: -; size: -
DNA: TGTGCCAGCAGGCGGACTAGCGGGAGGTACGAGCAGTACTTC; CDR3: CASRRTSGRYEQYF; J: TRBJ2-7; V: TRBV6-5; D: TRBD2; size: -
DNA: TGTGCCAGCACTGAGACGGAGGTGGGCACCGGGGAGCTGTTTTTT; CDR3: CASTETEVGTGELFF; J: TRBJ2-2; V: TRBV28; D: -; size: once
DNA: TGCGCCAGCAGCCAGGGCAGGGGGGCTGAAGCTTTCTTT; CDR3: CASSQGRGAEAFF; J: TRBJ1-1; V: TRBV4-1; D: TRBD1; size: -
DNA: TGTGCCAGCAGGGCACAGAGCCCTTACGAGCAGTACTTC; CDR3: CASRAQSPYEQYF; J: TRBJ2-7; V: TRBV28; D: -; size: -
DNA: TGTGCCAGCAGTTTATACGCGACTAGCGGTCACAATGAGCAGTTCTTC; CDR3: CASSLYATSGHNEQFF; J: TRBJ2-1; V: TRBV28; D: TRBD2; size: few
DNA: TGTGCCAGCAGCGCAGGTTGGACAGATACGCAGTATTTT; CDR3: CASSAGWTDTQYF; J: TRBJ2-3; V: TRBV7-6; D: -; size: -
DNA: TGCGCCAGCAGCCAAGAAATGGCTAGCGGGAGGTACGAGCAGTACTTC; CDR3: CASSQEMASGRYEQYF; J: TRBJ2-7; V: TRBV4-1; D: TRBD2; size: -
DNA: TGCAGCGTTGGGGGGGGAGCCTACGAGCAGTACTTC; CDR3: CSVGGGAYEQYF; J: TRBJ2-7; V: TRBV29-1; D: TRBD2; size: -
DNA: TGTGCCAGCAGTTACCCGTTCGGCGGGACCTACGAGCAGTACTTC; CDR3: CASSYPFGGTYEQYF; J: TRBJ2-7; V: TRBV28; D: -; size: -
DNA: TGTGCCAGCAGCCCCACCGATGGATACGAGCAGTACTTC; CDR3: CASSPTDGYEQYF; J: TRBJ2-7; V: TRBV13; D: -; size: -
DNA: TGTGCCATCAGTTACGGACTAGCGGGAGATGGGGAGCAGTTCTTC; CDR3: CAISYGLAGDGEQFF; J: TRBJ2-1; V: TRBV10-3; D: TRBD2; size: -
DNA: TGTGCCAGTAGTAGTTCCACACCGGGACAGGGGATTAACTATGGCTACACCTTC; CDR3: CASSSSTPGQGINYGYTF; J: TRBJ1-2; V: TRBV19; D: TRBD1; size: once
DNA: TGTGCCAGCAGCGTAGGGACTAGCGGGAGGTCATGGTACGAGCAGTACTTC; CDR3: CASSVGTSGRSWYEQYF; J: TRBJ2-7; V: TRBV9; D: TRBD2; size: few
DNA: TGTGCCAGCAGCTTACAACTAGCAGAGACCCAGTACTTC; CDR3: CASSLQLAETQYF; J: TRBJ2-5; V: TRBV7-9; D: -; size: -
DNA: TGTGCCAGCAGCCCGGGACAATCCTACGAGCAGTACTTC; CDR3: CASSPGQSYEQYF; J: TRBJ2-7; V: TRBV7-6; D: -; size: -
DNA: TGTGCCAGCGGCAAAGGGGACAGCGAGCAGTACTTC; CDR3: CASGKGDSEQYF; J: TRBJ2-7; V: TRBV18; D: TRBD1; size: -
DNA: TGTGCCAGCAGCCCTAGCGGGAGAGGGAGAAATGAGCAGTTCTTC; CDR3: CASSPSGRGRNEQFF; J: TRBJ2-1; V: TRBV5-4; D: TRBD2; size: -
DNA: TGTGCCAGCAGTGAACCCGGGAGATTAAATACGCAGTATTTT; CDR3: CASSEPGRLNTQYF; J: TRBJ2-3; V: TRBV6-1; D: -; size: -
DNA: TGCGCCAGCAGTCAATCCTCCTGGGGCAGAGACCGGAGAGAAAAACTGTTTTTT; CDR3: CASSQSSWGRDRREKLFF; J: TRBJ1-4; V: TRBV23-1; D: -; size: few
DNA: TGTGCCAGCAGTGTGGACACATCAAAGTATGGCTACACCTTC; CDR3: CASSVDTSKYGYTF; J: TRBJ1-2; V: TRBV2; D: -; size: -
DNA: TGTGCCAGCAGTGAACTGGGACCCGAGCAGTACTTC; CDR3: CASSELGPEQYF; J: TRBJ2-7; V: TRBV6-1; D: -; size: medium-sized
DNA: TGTGCCAGCAGCGTCGAAATGACAGGGAACTATGGCTACACCTTC; CDR3: CASSVEMTGNYGYTF; J: TRBJ1-2; V: TRBV9; D: TRBD1; size: -
DNA: TGTGCCATCAGTATACAAGTGCCCGGAAACACCATATATTTT; CDR3: CAISIQVPGNTIYF; J: TRBJ1-3; V: TRBV10-3; D: -; size: -
DNA: TGTGCCAGCAGCAGGACAGAGGGATTTGAAAAACTGTTTTTT; CDR3: CASSRTEGFEKLFF; J: TRBJ1-4; V: TRBV4-2; D: -; size: -
DNA: TGTGCCAGCAGCTCGACAGGTACCGGCGGGGAGCTGTTTTTT; CDR3: CASSSTGTGGELFF; J: TRBJ2-2; V: TRBV7-9; D: -; size: -
DNA: TGTGCCAGCAGTGAAATGGAAGGGCGTCTCACGCAGTATTTT; CDR3: CASSEMEGRLTQYF; J: TRBJ2-3; V: TRBV6-1; D: -; size: few
DNA: TGTGCCAGCAGCGTAGGTAGCGGGAGTCCCTACGAGCAGTACTTC; CDR3: CASSVGSGSPYEQYF; J: TRBJ2-7; V: TRBV9; D: TRBD2; size: -
DNA: TGTGCCAGCAGCGCCAGGGGTCTGAACACTGAAGCTTTCTTT; CDR3: CASSARGLNTEAFF; J: TRBJ1-1; V: TRBV9; D: -; size: few
DNA: TGCGCCAGCAGCCAGTGGACTAGCGGGCTAACCTACGAGCAGTACTTC; CDR3: CASSQWTSGLTYEQYF; J: TRBJ2-7; V: TRBV4-1; D: TRBD2; size: -
DNA: TGCAGCGTTGTAGGTCAGTTCCCCTCCTACGAGCAGTACTTC; CDR3: CSVVGQFPSYEQYF; J: TRBJ2-7; V: TRBV29-1; D: -; size: -
DNA: TGCGCCAGCAGCGCCAACCGCGAGACAGTCAGCACAGATACGCAGTATTTT; CDR3: CASSANRETVSTDTQYF; J: TRBJ2-3; V: TRBV4-1; D: -; size: -
DNA: TGTGCCAGCAGTGAAGCCCCTCAGGGCAGGGGGGGCACAGATACGCAGTATTTT; CDR3: CASSEAPQGRGGTDTQYF; J: TRBJ2-3; V: TRBV6-1; D: -; size: -
DNA: TGTGCCAGCAGCCCGGGGACAGGGGGCGCGCGCACTGAAGCTTTCTTT; CDR3: CASSPGTGGARTEAFF; J: TRBJ1-1; V: TRBV28; D: TRBD1; size: -
DNA: TGTGCCACCAGCAGAGGACAAGGGGGATCGGATACGCAGTATTTT; CDR3: CATSRGQGGSDTQYF; J: TRBJ2-3; V: TRBV15; D: -; size: -
DNA: TGTGCCAGCAGTAGGACTAGCGGAGACACAGATACGCAGTATTTT; CDR3: CASSRTSGDTDTQYF; J: TRBJ2-3; V: TRBV6-5; D: TRBD2; size: -
DNA: TGTGCCAGCAGTGAACTGGGGCCCAGGGCGGGTCGAACTGAAGCTTTCTTT; CDR3: CASSELGPRAGRTEAFF; J: TRBJ1-1; V: TRBV6-1; D: -; size: -
DNA: TGCGCCAGCAGTGATCGGGTAGACTCTGGGGCCAACGTCCTGACTTTC; CDR3: CASSDRVDSGANVLTF; J: TRBJ2-6; V: TRBV10-2; D: -; size: once
DNA: TGTGCCAGCAGCTTGGGGCAGTCAACCTACGAGCAGTACTTC; CDR3: CASSLGQSTYEQYF; J: TRBJ2-7; V: TRBV5-6; D: -; size: -
DNA: TGTGCCAGCAGTGAGTGGAGGGAGTGGGGCAATGAGCAGTTCTTC; CDR3: CASSEWREWGNEQFF; J: TRBJ2-1; V: TRBV2; D: -; size: -
DNA: TGTGCCAGCAGCGGACAGGCCGGTGATCAGCCCCAGCATTTT; CDR3: CASSGQAGDQPQHF; J: TRBJ1-5; V: TRBV6-4; D: TRBD1; size: -
DNA: TGTGCCAGCAGCTACCGGGCAGGGGGTCTGAATGAGCAGTTCTTC; CDR3: CASSYRAGGLNEQFF; J: TRBJ2-1; V: TRBV7-9; D: TRBD1; size: -
DNA: TGCGCCAGCAGTATGCAGGGTTTAGGTGAAAAACTGTTTTTT; CDR3: CASSMQGLGEKLFF; J: TRBJ1-4; V: TRBV5-1; D: -; size: -
DNA: TGCGCCAGCAGGGGGGGACTAGCGGGAGGTGTAGGCTCCTACGAGCAGTACTTC; CDR3: CASRGGLAGGVGSYEQYF; J: TRBJ2-7; V: TRBV10-2; D: TRBD2; size: -
DNA: TGTGCCAGCAGCGTAGGGGTTACGCAGTATTTT; CDR3: CASSVGVTQYF; J: TRBJ2-3; V: TRBV9; D: -; size: medium-sized